Listed below are T cell receptor beta chains from one sample, sequenced in a study of T-cell memory formation after mild COVID-19. TCRdb re-analysed the 5' RACE reads in MiXCR, keeping a single row per CDR3 protein. The table records roughly 340,000 distinct CDR3 sequences, about a sixth of them present only once. The sequencing sample was made of PBMCs or a T cell subset sorted from them (not recorded which). The receptors here all came from a man in his late teens or twenties who had mild COVID-19 (a few samples of this study predate the infection). Cell type and time point are not known. CDR3s include the opening cysteine and the closing phenylalanine or tryptophan. D genes are given only for firm matches. Rows may omit the clone size; those that give it use once, few, many or a size class.

J	D	size	V	DNA	CDR3
TRBJ2-1	TRBD1	-	TRBV12-3/TRBV12-4	TGTGCCAGCAGTTTAGGGACAGGGAAAAATGAGCAGTTCTTC	CASSLGTGKNEQFF
TRBJ2-5	TRBD1	-	TRBV4-1	TGCGCCAGCAGCCCGGGGACAGGGGAAAAGGAGACCCAGTACTTC	CASSPGTGEKETQYF
TRBJ1-5	TRBD1	many	TRBV24-1	TGTGCCACCCGGGGTGGCGGGACAGGCAATCAGCCCCAGCATTTT	CATRGGGTGNQPQHF
TRBJ1-2	TRBD1	-	TRBV4-3	TGCGCCAGCAGCCGAAAAGGGGGCCTCGGCTACACCTTC	CASSRKGGLGYTF
TRBJ1-4	-	-	TRBV5-5	TGTGCCAGCAGCTTGATGGGGAACTCTAATGAAAAACTGTTTTTT	CASSLMGNSNEKLFF
TRBJ2-5	TRBD2	-	TRBV2	TGTGCCAGCATTGGCGGGGGGTACCAAGAGACCCAGTACTTC	CASIGGGYQETQYF
TRBJ2-7	-	few	TRBV5-6	TGTGCCAGCGGGACCGGGGCACCGTTGGTACACGAGCAGTACTTC	CASGTGAPLVHEQYF
TRBJ2-1	-	-	TRBV7-3	TGTGCCAGCAGCTTAAGGGACACTTACAATGAGCAGTTCTTC	CASSLRDTYNEQFF
TRBJ2-3	-	-	TRBV4-1	TGCGCCAGCCGCCGGTCGGGTTATACTAGCACAGATACGCAGTATTTT	CASRRSGYTSTDTQYF
TRBJ1-5	TRBD1	many	TRBV4-1	TGCGCCAGCAGCTTACGACAGGGCAGGGGGTATCAGCCCCAGCATTTT	CASSLRQGRGYQPQHF
TRBJ2-3	-	few	TRBV4-1	TGCGCCAGCAGCCAGGCAGGGACCCTACTCACAGATACGCAGTATTTT	CASSQAGTLLTDTQYF
TRBJ1-1	-	few	TRBV4-1	TGCGCCAGCAGCCAAGTTTTGGGGGAGAACACTGAAGCTTTCTTT	CASSQVLGENTEAFF
TRBJ2-2	-	-	TRBV27	TGTGCCAGCAGTTTGTCTCCGGGGAACACCGGGGAGCTGTTTTTT	CASSLSPGNTGELFF
TRBJ1-5	TRBD1	many	TRBV29-1	TGCAGCGTTGCCGGGACAGGGGATCAGCCCCAGCATTTT	CSVAGTGDQPQHF
TRBJ2-7	-	-	TRBV19	TGTGCCAGTAGTGATCACAGGGAGGAGGAGCAGTACTTC	CASSDHREEEQYF
TRBJ2-2	TRBD1	-	TRBV6-1	TGTGCCGCCGACAGGGAGAACATCGGGGAGCTGTTTTTT	CAADRENIGELFF
TRBJ1-2	-	few	TRBV6-2/TRBV6-3	TGTGCCAGCAGTTACATGCGGTCGGGTTGGTATGGCTACACCTTC	CASSYMRSGWYGYTF
TRBJ2-7	-	-	TRBV6-5	TGTGCCAGCAGTTACTACAGGGCCCGCGAGCAGTACTTC	CASSYYRAREQYF
TRBJ1-2	-	few	TRBV4-1	TGCGCCAGCAGCCAAGTTGGGGCGAGGGGCTACACCTTC	CASSQVGARGYTF
TRBJ2-3	-	-	TRBV10-3	TGTGCCATCATGGGTTCGGGGGGCCCAGATACGCAGTATTTT	CAIMGSGGPDTQYF
TRBJ1-1	-	-	TRBV6-5	TGTGCCAGCAGAACCGGGACTATAGGGACTGAAGCTTTCTTT	CASRTGTIGTEAFF
TRBJ2-7	-	-	TRBV28	TGTGCCAGCAGACCGGGACAAGCCTACGAGCAGTACTTC	CASRPGQAYEQYF
TRBJ1-1	TRBD1	-	TRBV4-3	TGCGCCAGCAGCCAAACCGACAGGGGTTGGACTGAAGCTTTCTTT	CASSQTDRGWTEAFF
TRBJ1-1	-	-	TRBV6-2/TRBV6-3	TGTGCCAGTAATCCTGTGGGGGACACTGAAGCTTTCTTT	CASNPVGDTEAFF
TRBJ1-3	-	-	TRBV6-5	TGTGCCAGCAGTCGGGGGGGGATCGCTGGAAACACCATATATTTT	CASSRGGIAGNTIYF
TRBJ2-1	TRBD1	-	TRBV12-3/TRBV12-4	TGTGCCAGCAGTTTTGAGGACAGGGACCAGCGGTACAATGAGCAGTTCTTC	CASSFEDRDQRYNEQFF
TRBJ1-2	-	once	TRBV7-2	TGTGCCAGCAGCTTAGGGGCCACAGGGAACCATGGCTACACCTTC	CASSLGATGNHGYTF
TRBJ1-2	-	-	TRBV4-1	TGCGCCAGCAGCCCGACGGAGGGTTCGGGAGGCTACACCTTC	CASSPTEGSGGYTF
TRBJ1-1	-	-	TRBV6-4	TGTGCCACCCAGGGGCCTGAAGCTTTCTTT	CATQGPEAFF
TRBJ1-6	-	-	TRBV12-3/TRBV12-4	TGTGCTACACAGGGTTATAATTCACCCCTCCACTTT	CATQGYNSPLHF
TRBJ2-1	-	-	TRBV29-1	TGCAGCGTTGGATGGCGAGGGGACAATGAGCAGTTCTTC	CSVGWRGDNEQFF
TRBJ2-3	-	few	TRBV28	TGTGCCAGCACCATCGGAGGGCGACCTAGCACAGATACGCAGTATTTT	CASTIGGRPSTDTQYF
TRBJ2-3	-	few	TRBV7-9	TGTGCCAGCAGCCCTAAAGCTATGAGCACAGATACGCAGTATTTT	CASSPKAMSTDTQYF
TRBJ1-2	-	-	TRBV4-3	TGCGCCAGCAGCCAAGATTGGCCAGGGGATTACTATGGCTACACCTTC	CASSQDWPGDYYGYTF
TRBJ1-1	TRBD1	few	TRBV27	TGTGCCAGCAGTCTCTTGTTGGGACAGGGGGAAGCTTTCTTT	CASSLLLGQGEAFF